The 24 T cell receptor beta chains reported below all come from one sample, sequenced in a study of T cell responses to AZD1222 COVID-19 vaccine. Libraries were prepared by immunoSEQ multiplex PCR; TCRdb keeps only in-frame clonotypes and omits some of them. Among 150,000 to 200,000 clones listed, roughly 92% were seen once. The specimen comprised peripheral blood, sampled on day 0 of AZD1222 vaccination. Receptors originate from an adult in good health.

The chain carries TRBV9 and TRBJ2-3, with TRBD2 as a possible D gene (7 bases). Germline lookup yields CDR1 SGDLS and CDR2 YYNGEE. This CDR3 region has 15 residues. V gave up 0 bases and J gave up 5 bases, with 13 bases separating them. The CDR3: CASSVDGGAVDTQYF. For the CDR3, the DNA is TGTGCCAGCAGCGTAGATGGGGGGGCAGTAGATACGCAGTATTTT. Variable domain in full (rest from reference TRBV9 and TRBJ2-3): DSGVTQTPKHLITATGQRVTLRCSPRSGDLSVYWYQQSLDQGLQFLIQYYNGEERAKGNILERFSAQQFPDLHSELNLSSLELGDSALYFCASSVDGGAVDTQYFGPGTRLTVL.

This clone appeared once. The chain links TRBV18 to TRBJ1-2, with 8 bases that match TRBD1. J gave up 6 bases and V 5 bases, and 11 bases lay outside the gene matches. In germline, CDR1 is KGHSH, CDR2 LQKENI. The CDR3 is 15 residues long. The CDR3 protein is CASSSRDRNLDGYTF. For the CDR3, the DNA is TGTGCCAGCTCATCCCGGGACAGGAATTTAGATGGCTACACCTTC. Full variable domain (rest looked up from reference TRBV18 and TRBJ1-2): NAGVMQNPRHLVRRRGQEARLRCSPMKGHSHVYWYRQLPEEGLKFMVYLQKENIIDESGMPKERFSAEFPKEGPSILRIQQVVRGDSAAYFCASSSRDRNLDGYTFGSGTRLTVV.

V and J are TRBV25-1 and TRBJ2-4; 8 bases fit TRBD1. The CDR3 covers 16 residues. Germline V gives CDR1 MGHDK, CDR2 SYGVNS. The junction had 5 bases not matched to a gene; V was cut back by 4 bases and J by 0 bases. CDR3 nucleotides: TGTGCCAGCAGTGGTGGACAGGGTCTAGCCAAAAACATTCAGTACTTC. Residues: CASSGGQGLAKNIQYF. Filled out from reference TRBV25-1 and TRBJ2-4, the complete variable domain reads EADIYQTPRYLVIGTGKKITLECSQTMGHDKMYWYQQDPGMELHLIHYSYGVNSTEKGDLSSESTVSRIRTEHFPLTLESARPSHTSQYLCASSGGQGLAKNIQYFGAGTRLSVL.

The chain employs TRBV15 and TRBJ1-2; TRBD1 matches 7 bases. The ends lost 1 base at V and 1 base at J; junction bases unmatched: 3. CDR1 and CDR2 from the germline V gene are LNHNV and YYDKDF (reference sequence). The CDR3 covers 15 residues. The CDR3 loop is CATSRGGTVNYGYTF. DNA of the CDR3: TGTGCCACCAGCAGAGGGGGGACAGTTAACTATGGCTACACCTTC.

The rearrangement joins TRBV7-2 to TRBJ2-1, with 7 bases that match TRBD2. V was pared by 0 bases and J by 5 bases, with 4 bases of the junction left unmatched. The CDR3 is made up of 15 amino acids. CDR1 SGHTA and CDR2 FQGNSA come from the germline V gene. DNA of the CDR3: TGTGCCAGCAGCTTAGCGGGGGGAGGGGACAATGAGCAGTTCTTC. It is translated as CASSLAGGGDNEQFF.

The rearrangement joins TRBV18 to TRBJ1-5, with D unclear. Germline CDR1 reads KGHSH; CDR2 reads LQKENI. The V end was cut by 4 bases, the J end by 5 bases, with 9 bases between. The CDR3 spans 13 residues. The CDR3 bases are TGTGCCAGCTCACGGACCCGAGATCAGCCCCAGCATTTT. Translated: CASSRTRDQPQHF.

V is TRBV5-1 and J is TRBJ2-3, with TRBD1 identical over 8 bases. V lost 4 bases and J lost 4; bases outside the gene matches: 11. The CDR3 runs 16 residues. Germline CDR1 reads SGHRS; CDR2 reads YFSETQ. CDR3 nucleotide sequence: TGCGCCAGCAGCGCGGGACAGGTAGAAATAGCAGATACGCAGTATTTT. Translation: CASSAGQVEIADTQYF.

This clone was detected once. The V gene is TRBV4-3, the J gene TRBJ1-3; 7 bases map to TRBD1. The V gene end was trimmed by 5 bases and the J gene end by 1 base; junction bases not matched to a gene: 11. This CDR3 is 17 amino acids long. Germline V gene lookup returns CDR1 LGHNA and CDR2 YSLEER. The CDR3 DNA sequence: TGCGCCAGCAGCTCAGACCCGACAGGGATTTCTGGAAACACCATATATTTT. Encoded protein: CASSSDPTGISGNTIYF.

This clone was counted once. The genes are TRBV5-5 and TRBJ1-1, with 12 bases identical to TRBD1. The germline gives CDR1 SGHKS, CDR2 YYEKEE (reference sequence). The CDR3 contains 16 residues. V trimming: 1 base; J trimming: 8 bases; junction bases outside the gene matches: 9. In DNA, the CDR3 is TGTGCCAGCAGCTTGTATTTTGGGACAGGGGGCGGAGAAGCTTTCTTT. Its translation is CASSLYFGTGGGEAFF.

The rearrangement joins TRBV30 to TRBJ1-6; 7 bases line up with TRBD1. With 1 base clipped from V and 6 bases from J, the junction kept 6 bases outside the gene matches. From germline, CDR1 is GTSNPN and CDR2 SVGIG (reference sequence). CDR3 size: 15 residues. CDR3 sequence (DNA): TGTGCCTGGAGTGCCCAGACAGGGCGTAATTCACCCCTCCACTTT. Translated: CAWSAQTGRNSPLHF. Complete variable domain (other parts from reference TRBV30 and TRBJ1-6): SQTIHQWPATLVQPVGSPLSLECTVEGTSNPNLYWYRQAAGRGLQLLFYSVGIGQISSEVPQNLSASRPQDRQFILSSKKLLLSDSGFYLCAWSAQTGRNSPLHFGNGTRLTVT.

The rearrangement links TRBV5-1 to TRBJ2-7; the match to TRBD1 covers 7 bases. Per the germline V gene, CDR1 is SGHRS and CDR2 is YFSETQ. Germline trimming cut 0 bases from V and 0 bases from J; bases unmatched to any gene: 3. CDR3 size: 15 residues. CDR3 residues: CASSLDRGHSYEQYV. Here the CDR3 DNA reads TGCGCCAGCAGCTTGGACAGGGGACACTCCTACGAGCAGTACGTC.

The chain has TRBV18 and TRBJ1-2; 11 nucleotides line up with TRBD1. J gave up 6 bases and V 8 bases, and 5 bases lay outside the gene matches. Germline V gene data show CDR1 as KGHSH and CDR2 as LQKENI. This CDR3 is 13 amino acids long. The DNA of the CDR3 is TGTGCCAGCACGGACAGGGGGCGGGATGGCTACACCTTC. Amino acids: CASTDRGRDGYTF.

V is TRBV11-1 and J is TRBJ2-4; the match to TRBD1 covers 8 bases. CDR1 and CDR2 from the germline V gene are SGHAT and FQDESV (reference sequence). This CDR3 is built from 15 residues. The V segment lost 5 bases and the J segment 1 base; nucleotides outside the gene matches: 4. The CDR3 sequence: CASSADRAAKNIQYF. DNA of the CDR3: TGTGCCAGCAGCGCGGACAGGGCGGCCAAAAACATTCAGTACTTC.

The chain combines TRBV5-1 with TRBJ1-3; TRBD1 might be the D (6 bases). The germline V gene encodes CDR1 SGHRS and CDR2 YFSETQ. The CDR3 totals 14 residues. Trimming took 4 bases from V and 3 from J, leaving 11 bases between them. CDR3 nucleotides: TGCGCCAGCAGCCAACAGGGAAATGGAAACACCATATATTTT. Its protein is CASSQQGNGNTIYF.

In DNA, the CDR3 is TGTGCCAGTAGTATAACCCCAAACGGTAATTCACCCCTCCACTTT. It codes for CASSITPNGNSPLHF. The gene calls are TRBV19 and TRBJ1-6, with unresolved D. Trimming took 2 bases from V and 6 from J, leaving 11 bases between them. The CDR3 covers 15 residues. Germline V lookup: CDR1 LNHDA, CDR2 SQIVND (reference sequence).

V is TRBV28 and J is TRBJ2-2; a weak D match, TRBD2 (5 bases). Trimming cost V 3 bases and J 8 bases, with 13 bases left between them. The CDR3 has 14 amino acids. Germline CDR1 reads MDHEN; CDR2 reads SYDVKM. CDR3 region: CASSLRAWRGELFF. The CDR3 nucleotides are TGTGCCAGCAGTTTGCGGGCCTGGAGAGGGGAGCTGTTTTTT. Filled out from reference TRBV28 and TRBJ2-2, the complete variable domain reads DVKVTQSSRYLVKRTGEKVFLECVQDMDHENMFWYRQDPGLGLRLIYFSYDVKMKEKGDIPEGYSVSREKKERFSLILESASTNQTSMYLCASSLRAWRGELFFGEGSRLTVL.

Written as DNA, the CDR3 is TGTGCCAGCACCCTGGGGCAGGGCTACGGCTACACCTTC. It translates to CASTLGQGYGYTF. The chain employs TRBV7-9 and TRBJ1-2; a possible D gene is TRBD1 (5 bases). CDR1 is SEHNR and CDR2 is FQNEAQ in the germline V gene (reference sequence). V was cut by 7 bases and J by 8 bases, with 17 bases left in between. The CDR3 consists of 13 residues.

The rearrangement links TRBV7-2 to TRBJ2-7, with 7 bases matching TRBD2. Germline CDR1 SGHTA, CDR2 FQGNSA. The CDR3 is 14 amino acids. V lost 4 bases to trimming and J lost 4 bases; unmatched junction nucleotides: 7. In DNA, the CDR3 is TGTGCCAGCAGCTCTGCGGGAGAGGCGTACGAGCAGTACTTC. Protein product: CASSSAGEAYEQYF.

The chain carries TRBV3-1 (or the pseudogene TRBV3-2) and TRBJ1-4; 9 bases map to TRBD1. Losses at the gene ends were 3 bases for V and 7 bases for J; bases not matched to a gene: 6. The length of the CDR3 is 15 residues. Germline V gene data show CDR1 as LGHDT and CDR2 as YNNKEL (reference sequence). CDR3 sequence reads: CASSHPTGGIEKLFF. Here the CDR3 DNA reads TGTGCCAGCAGCCACCCGACAGGGGGGATTGAAAAACTGTTTTTT.

The rearrangement joins TRBV29-1 to TRBJ1-1, with no clear D. CDR1 is SQVTM and CDR2 is ANQGSEA in the germline V gene. CDR3 length equals 13 residues. V lost 6 bases, J lost 0 bases, and 11 bases lay in between. In DNA, the CDR3 is TGCAGCGTCCTAAAAGTGTTGAACACTGAAGCTTTCTTT. Encoded protein: CSVLKVLNTEAFF.

The DNA of the CDR3 is TGTGCCAGTAGTATAGCTCATCGCTTTACGACCGCAGGGAACACTGAAGCTTTCTTT. Its translation: CASSIAHRFTTAGNTEAFF. This rearrangement joins TRBV19 to TRBJ1-1; unclear D gene. Germline V gives CDR1 LNHDA, CDR2 SQIVND (reference sequence). This CDR3 contains 19 residues. Trimming took 1 base from V and 1 from J, leaving 22 bases between them.

This clone was observed once. The J gene is TRBJ2-2, the V gene TRBV18; 7 nucleotides align to TRBD1. Trimming cost V 6 bases and J 0 bases; bases outside gene matches: 7. The CDR3 has 16 residues. Germline loops: CDR1 KGHSH, CDR2 LQKENI. This CDR3 reads CASSQLTGTNTGELFF. CDR3 in DNA: TGTGCCAGCTCCCAGTTGACAGGGACGAACACCGGGGAGCTGTTTTTT.

As DNA, the CDR3 is TGTGCCAGCAGTTTTTTAAATCCCCTAAAGGCGGGGAAGAACACTGAAGCTTTCTTT. Translation gives CASSFLNPLKAGKNTEAFF. The rearrangement links TRBV27 to TRBJ1-1; D not certain. Germline values: CDR1 MNHEY, CDR2 SMNVEV (reference sequence). V lost 3 bases and J 1 base, leaving 24 bases between the germline ends. The CDR3 runs to 19 residues.

V is TRBV29-1 and J is TRBJ2-3; 7 bases agree with TRBD2. The CDR3 loop spans 16 amino acids. Unmatched junction bases numbered 7, after V lost 0 bases and J lost 1 base. CDR1 and CDR2 (germline): SQVTM, ANQGSEA. DNA for the CDR3: TGCAGCGTTGAAGATCTTCTAGGGAGGGGCACAGATACGCAGTATTTT. As protein: CSVEDLLGRGTDTQYF.